The sample holds a few counts of the clone carrying this T cell receptor beta chain. Antigen unknown. This sample is drawn from a study of T cell responses to AZD1222 COVID-19 vaccine. The CDR3 covers 15 residues. Germline V gene lookup returns CDR1 MNHEY and CDR2 SVGAGI. V lost 6 bases, J lost 7 bases, and 21 bases lay in between. Study findings and constraints: In the spike-specific TCR repertoire, nearly half reportedly target unmutated variant regions.

Method: immunoSEQ multiplex PCR; TCRdb's copy keeps in-frame clones and lacks some. The sample has 150,000 to 200,000 clones; roughly 89% are singletons. The gene calls are TRBV6-5 and TRBJ1-2, with a weak D call TRBD1 (6 bases). This sequence originates from an adult in good health. This specimen was peripheral blood, taken on day 0 of AZD1222 vaccination. Here the CDR3 reads CASSITAARGSGYTF. In nucleotides, the CDR3 is TGTGCCAGCAGCATTACCGCCGCCAGGGGCTCTGGCTACACCTTC.